The clone carrying this TCR beta chain was recorded at least ten times. TCRdb itself ran the RT-PCR reads through MiXCR, one entry per CDR3 protein. The table shows 500,000 or so distinct CDR3 sequences, with approximately 11% occurring only once. The ends lost 3 bases at V and 4 bases at J; junction bases unmatched: 5. The germline V gene encodes CDR1 MDHEN and CDR2 SYDVKM. The CDR3 has 15 residues. This sample stems from a study of response to subunit inactivated influenza vaccine. The sequence came from a man aged 50 to 59 who received an inactivated influenza vaccine. This chain uses TRBV28 with TRBJ2-2; 7 bases are a match to TRBD2. Material: PBMCs from blood, obtained about 6 weeks after vaccination. CDR3 nucleotide sequence: TGTGCCAGCAGTTTGTTGACGGGAGGCACCGGGGAGCTGTTTTTT. Residues: CASSLLTGGTGELFF. The full variable domain, its missing parts supplied by reference TRBV28 and TRBJ2-2, is DVKVTQSSRYLVKRTGEKVFLECVQDMDHENMFWYRQDPGLGLRLIYFSYDVKMKEKGDIPEGYSVSREKKERFSLILESASTNQTSMYLCASSLLTGGTGELFFGEGSRLTVL.